One T cell receptor beta chain is described in this entry. The antigen is not known. This sample was included in a study of CD8+CD57+ T cells in acquired aplastic anemia. Study-level background: Sorted CD4+ and CD8+ cells yielded about 3 ug of DNA on average.

Patients chosen for sequencing had shown CD8+CD57+ cell expansion by flow cytometry. As a group, the patients uniformly had severe acquired aplastic anemia. Regarding the study as a whole: There were fewer than 35 CD8+ CDR3 sequences that occurred in both patients and controls. Simpson's diversity of CD8+ cells was not significantly different in patients compared with controls.

Genomic DNA, serving as template, underwent TCR beta VDJ and CDR3 profiling. TCRdb independently ran MiXCR on the reads; one entry per CDR3 protein. The table has around 200,000 distinct CDR3 sequences, roughly 50% seen once. Material for sequencing was sorted CD4+, CD8+, or CD8+CD57+ T cells (not recorded which) from PBMCs. This TCR came from a human donor with aplastic anemia.

CDR3 loop: CAISESKGSPLHF. The CDR3 nucleotides are TGTGCCATCAGTGAGTCGAAGGGGTCACCCCTCCACTTT. V gene TRBV10-3 combines with J gene TRBJ1-6; weak D call: TRBD1 (5 bases). The CDR3 is made up of 13 amino acids. CDR1 and CDR2 from the germline V gene are ENHRY and SYGVKD. Trimming pared 0 bases from V and 10 bases from J, leaving 7 bases between.